A single sample is the source of the 30 T cell receptor beta chains below, sequenced in a study of T cells after yellow fever vaccination (dated by TCRdb to between 2018 and 2020). Libraries were built with 5' RACE. TCRdb shows the sequencer as Illumina HiSeq 2500. TCRdb cleaned the public reads at Q25 with fastp, built clones with MiXCR and kept in-frame beta chains. Identical CDR3 proteins give one entry, which carries the most common genes and DNA. The sample profile shows under 95,000 distinct CDR3 sequences; around 7.8% of them were found once. The top ten clonotypes cover more than 25% of the sample. The treatment or condition label, read with the paper, signifies: live attenuated yellow fever vaccine strain. Sequenced here: CD8+ T cells sorted from PBMCs, sampled 9 to 10 days after the first yellow fever vaccination. The source of these receptors is a man between 18 and 29 years old who received the YFV17D yellow fever vaccine.

The sample holds a few counts of this clonotype. The V and J genes are TRBV7-3 and TRBJ2-5; no reliable D call. The ends were cut back, 1 base at V and 5 bases at J, with 8 bases in the middle. Germline CDR1 is SGHTA and CDR2 is FQGTGA. The CDR3 spans 13 residues. CDR3 sequence: CASSLSTGETQYF. DNA for the CDR3: TGTGCCAGCAGCTTAAGTACTGGGGAGACCCAGTACTTC.

The J gene is TRBJ2-5, the V gene TRBV28, with D perhaps matching TRBD1 or TRBD2 (5 bases each). The germline gives CDR1 MDHEN, CDR2 SYDVKM. The CDR3 consists of 15 residues. V was trimmed by 2 bases and J by 0 bases, leaving 10 bases between them. The CDR3: CASSLPGRHQETQYF. The DNA for the CDR3 is TGTGCCAGCAGTTTACCGGGACGGCACCAAGAGACCCAGTACTTC.

This chain connects TRBV7-8 to TRBJ2-7; D gene uncertain. The CDR3 is made up of 11 amino acids. The V end lost 5 bases, the J end lost 7 bases, and 9 bases lay between the germline ends. Looked up from germline, CDR1 is SGHVS and CDR2 is FQNEAQ. Here the CDR3 reads CASSGEVEQYF. The CDR3 DNA is TGTGCCAGCAGCGGAGAAGTGGAGCAGTACTTC.

The gene calls are TRBV7-2 and TRBJ2-6, with a weak D call TRBD1 (6 bases). CDR1 SGHTA and CDR2 FQGNSA come from the germline V gene. V shed 5 bases and J shed 0 bases, with 11 bases lying between them. This CDR3 spans 16 amino acids. The CDR3 loop reads CASSLSRGSGANVLTF. CDR3 sequence (DNA): TGTGCCAGCAGCCTATCCAGGGGCTCTGGGGCCAACGTCCTGACTTTC.

This clonotype showed up many times. CDR3 nucleotides: TGTGCCAGCAGAGGGCAGGGGGACACCGGGGAGCTGTTTTTT. Translated: CASRGQGDTGELFF. The rearrangement joins TRBV6-2 or TRBV6-3 to TRBJ2-2, with 7 positions matching TRBD1. The CDR3 loop spans 14 amino acids. Germline V gene data show CDR1 as MNHEY and CDR2 as SVGEGT. Trimming took 6 bases from V and 3 from J; bases not matched to a gene: 4.

In this sample, this clonotype turned up many times. The chain is built from TRBV7-2 and TRBJ1-1, with D tentatively TRBD1 (5 bases). Trimming cost V 7 bases and J 1 base, with 10 bases left between them. Germline-derived CDR1 and CDR2 are SGHTA and FQGNSA. This CDR3 comprises 13 residues. The DNA for the CDR3 is TGTGCCAGCAACCGTAGGGGGAACACTGAAGCTTTCTTT. The encoded protein is CASNRRGNTEAFF.

Comment on this clonotype: A clone one base away is much larger, so this may be a read error. The chain has TRBV6-1 and TRBJ1-1; perhaps TRBD1 as D (6 bases). CDR3 length: 13 residues. Trimming cost V 9 bases and J 1 base, with 12 bases left between them. The V gene's germline CDR1 is MNHNS and CDR2 SASEGT. In DNA form, the CDR3 reads TGTGCCAGTAACAGACAGGAGAACACTGAAGCTTTCTTT. Amino acid sequence: CASNRQENTEAFF.

The chain combines TRBV15 with TRBJ1-2; D is possibly TRBD1 (5 bases). V gave up 5 bases and J gave up 0 bases, with 16 bases separating them. This CDR3 contains 16 residues. Germline values: CDR1 LNHNV, CDR2 YYDKDF (reference sequence). The CDR3 protein is CATSPLLQGTNYGYTF. The CDR3 region has the DNA TGTGCCACCAGCCCCCTCCTCCAGGGTACTAACTATGGCTACACCTTC.

This clonotype was picked up many times. The chain uses TRBV20-1 and TRBJ2-2; TRBD2 aligns across 11 bases. The length of the CDR3 is 16 residues. J was trimmed by 7 bases and V by 0 bases; bases with no gene match: 7. From germline, CDR1 is DFQATT and CDR2 SNEGSKA (reference sequence). The CDR3 sequence: CSARDGASGGFGELFF. Written as DNA, the CDR3 is TGCAGTGCTAGAGATGGTGCTAGCGGGGGGTTCGGGGAGCTGTTTTTT.

This clonotype showed up many times. V is TRBV5-1 and J is TRBJ2-1, with 15 bases aligning to TRBD2. This CDR3 is built from 15 residues. Germline lookup yields CDR1 SGHRS and CDR2 YFSETQ. The ends lost 5 bases at V and 5 bases at J; junction bases unmatched: 2. CDR3 residues: CASRRTSGGDNEQFF. The DNA for the CDR3 is TGCGCCAGCAGGAGGACTAGCGGGGGGGACAATGAGCAGTTCTTC.

To note about this clonotype: It may be a read error: a sequence one base away is much more abundant. The chain combines TRBV27 with TRBJ2-1, with 12 bases matching TRBD1. The CDR3 runs to 15 residues. The germline V gene encodes CDR1 MNHEY and CDR2 SMNVEV (reference sequence). Here the CDR3 reads CASSLLGQGANKQFF. The CDR3, as DNA: TGTGCCAGCAGTTTATTGGGACAGGGGGCCAATAAGCAGTTCTTC.

This clonotype was seen at least ten times. The chain uses TRBV29-1 and TRBJ1-1; D gene ambiguous. Germline CDR1 reads SQVTM; CDR2 reads ANQGSEA. With 5 bases removed from V and 0 bases from J, the gap between germline ends came to 13 bases. The CDR3 contains 14 residues. The CDR3 coding sequence is TGCAGCGTTCAGGCAGTCTATATGAACACTGAAGCTTTCTTT. It codes for CSVQAVYMNTEAFF.

This clonotype was seen more than once but under ten times. The chain joins TRBV5-5 to TRBJ2-7; D is unclear. Trimming stripped 7 bases from V and 0 bases from J, with 11 bases between. There are 13 residues in the CDR3. Germline V lookup: CDR1 SGHKS, CDR2 YYEKEE (reference sequence). The CDR3 DNA reads as TGTGCCAGCTTGCGTACAGACTCCTACGAGCAGTACTTC. Residues: CASLRTDSYEQYF.

This clonotype has ten or more counts. The chain joins TRBV4-1 to TRBJ1-1; the D gene is possibly TRBD1 (5 bases). Germline CDR1 and CDR2: MGHRA and YSYEKL. This CDR3 is built from 15 residues. The V end lost 5 bases, the J end lost 3 bases, and 16 bases lay between the germline ends. The DNA of the CDR3 is TGCGCCAGCAGCTCTTGGCGGGGGGGTCACACTGAAGCTTTCTTT. Its protein is CASSSWRGGHTEAFF.

The V gene is TRBV10-1, the J gene TRBJ2-7, with D perhaps matching TRBD1 (5 bases). V was pared by 9 bases and J by 6 bases, with 6 bases between. Germline assignment: CDR1 WNHNN and CDR2 SYGVQD (reference sequence). This CDR3 is 9 amino acids long. CDR3 sequence reads: CARGVEQYV. In DNA form, the CDR3 reads TGCGCCAGAGGGGTCGAGCAGTACGTC.

This clonotype has just a few counts. The chain has TRBV11-2 and TRBJ2-5; 7 bases agree with TRBD1. The CDR3 consists of 13 residues. From germline, CDR1 is SGHAT and CDR2 FQNNGV. Trimming at V came to 3 bases and at J to 5 bases, leaving 3 bases not matched to a gene. In nucleotides, the CDR3 is TGTGCCAGCAGCTTGGTAGGGGGCGAGACCCAGTACTTC. It is translated as CASSLVGGETQYF.

This clonotype was found many times. This chain connects TRBV5-5 to TRBJ1-5; no clear D. The germline V and J ends were trimmed by 6 bases and 2 bases, with 15 bases remaining between them. Per germline, CDR1 SGHKS and CDR2 YYEKEE (reference sequence). CDR3 length equals 15 residues. CDR3 protein: CASTPSPSGNQPQHF. The CDR3 DNA reads TGTGCCAGCACCCCTAGTCCCTCGGGCAATCAGCCCCAGCATTTT.

This clonotype was detected ten times or more. This chain joins TRBV29-1 and TRBJ1-2, with D tentatively TRBD1 (5 bases). There are 12 residues in the CDR3. V was shortened by 3 bases and J by 7 bases, with 12 bases between the two germline ends. Germline assignment: CDR1 SQVTM and CDR2 ANQGSEA. The CDR3 sequence is CSVDFPGPGYTF. CDR3 bases: TGCAGCGTTGATTTCCCAGGGCCTGGCTACACCTTC.

This clonotype was detected only a few times. This chain links TRBV6-2 or TRBV6-3 with TRBJ1-2, with 7 bases identical to TRBD1. CDR1 MNHEY and CDR2 SVGEGT come from the germline V gene. The V gene end was trimmed by 0 bases and the J gene end by 10 bases; junction bases not matched to a gene: 8. The CDR3 is made up of 14 amino acids. CDR3 sequence reads: CASSYSYGTADYTF. The CDR3 coding sequence is TGTGCCAGCAGTTACTCCTATGGGACAGCAGACTACACCTTC.

This clonotype was counted many times. J is TRBJ1-4 and V is TRBV10-3; no firm D call. Germline V gene lookup returns CDR1 ENHRY and CDR2 SYGVKD. This CDR3 is 16 amino acids long. Between the trimmed V and J ends, which lost 3 bases and 7 bases, there was a span of 18 bases. The CDR3 sequence is CAISESVMEDGEKLFF. CDR3 in DNA: TGTGCCATCAGTGAATCGGTGATGGAAGACGGTGAAAAACTGTTTTTT.

This clonotype was found many times. The chain uses TRBV4-2 and TRBJ2-3; 7 bases match TRBD2. The CDR3 totals 16 residues. V shed 1 base, J shed 1 base, and the junction held 5 bases outside the gene matches. Per germline, CDR1 LGHNA and CDR2 YNFKEQ. The CDR3 loop is CASSQVGGDRTDTQYF. The DNA of the CDR3 is TGTGCCAGCAGCCAAGTTGGGGGGGACCGCACAGATACGCAGTATTTT.

The chain uses TRBV2 and TRBJ2-7; D unclear. The CDR3 is 13 amino acids. Germline V CDR1 and CDR2: SNHLY, FYNNEI. The V gene lost 6 bases and the J gene lost 4 bases, with 13 bases spanning the gap. The CDR3 region is CASSLPTSYEQYF. CDR3 nucleotide sequence: TGTGCCAGCAGCCTCCCCACATCGTACGAGCAGTACTTC.

The sample holds a few counts of this clonotype. The chain recombines TRBV27 with TRBJ1-1; 9 nucleotides align to TRBD1. The CDR3 is made up of 14 amino acids. Germline V gene sequence: CDR1 MNHEY, CDR2 SMNVEV (reference sequence). Trimming removed 5 bases from V and 4 bases from J; junction bases left unmatched: 5. As DNA, the CDR3 is TGTGCCAGCAGTCCGGGACAGGGTCTCACTGAAGCTTTCTTT. Protein product: CASSPGQGLTEAFF.

In its sample, this clonotype was seen a few times. The genes are TRBV4-1 and TRBJ2-7; D is perhaps TRBD1 or TRBD2 (6 bases each). The CDR3 contains 16 residues. Per the germline V gene, CDR1 is MGHRA and CDR2 is YSYEKL. V gave up 4 bases and J gave up 3 bases, with 19 bases separating them. The chain's CDR3 is CASSLIRTVEGYEQYF. CDR3 in DNA: TGCGCCAGCAGCCTTATAAGGACAGTGGAGGGCTACGAGCAGTACTTC.

The V and J genes are TRBV14 and TRBJ2-1; 9 nucleotides align to TRBD2. The germline gives CDR1 SGHDN, CDR2 FVKESK. V lost 0 bases and J lost 2; bases outside the gene matches: 11. The CDR3 is made up of 19 amino acids. The CDR3 DNA sequence: TGTGCCAGCAGCCAAGATGGGCTAGCGGGGCCCCCTCCCTACAATGAGCAGTTCTTC. Its protein is CASSQDGLAGPPPYNEQFF.

Only a few counts were recorded for this clonotype. CDR3: CASSYQGSGANVLTF. The CDR3 coding sequence is TGTGCCAGCAGTTACCAAGGGTCTGGGGCCAACGTCCTGACTTTC. V usage is TRBV6-5 and J usage is TRBJ2-6; D uncertain. The CDR3 extends over 15 amino acids. Trimming left V 2 bases short and J 1 base short, with 6 bases between. Germline assignment: CDR1 MNHEY and CDR2 SVGAGI.

This clonotype appeared many times. This chain uses TRBV4-3 with TRBJ1-2; 7 positions agree with TRBD1. Trimming removed 5 bases from V and 4 bases from J; junction bases left unmatched: 13. This CDR3 spans 16 amino acids. Germline values: CDR1 LGHNA, CDR2 YSLEER. This CDR3 is CASSTGVAGGIYGYTF. The CDR3, as DNA: TGCGCCAGCAGCACAGGGGTGGCAGGGGGTATCTATGGCTACACCTTC.

The table lists this clonotype with many counts. V gene TRBV11-2 combines with J gene TRBJ2-2, with TRBD2 identical over 7 bases. CDR1 is SGHAT, CDR2 FQNNGV, per germline. Trimming took 6 bases from V and 7 from J; bases not matched to a gene: 11. The CDR3 extends over 15 amino acids. CDR3 residues: CASSWEGAASGELFF. As DNA, the CDR3 is TGTGCCAGCAGTTGGGAGGGCGCGGCGAGCGGGGAGCTGTTTTTT. Full variable domain (outside the CDR3, taken from reference TRBV11-2 and TRBJ2-2): EAGVAQSPRYKIIEKRQSVAFWCNPISGHATLYWYQQILGQGPKLLIQFQNNGVVDDSQLPKDRFSAERLKGVDSTLKIQPAKLEDSAVYLCASSWEGAASGELFFGEGSRLTVL.

In its sample, this clonotype was seen many times. The chain joins TRBV10-3 to TRBJ1-1; D remains ambiguous. Trimming stripped 10 bases from V and 2 bases from J, with 20 bases between. The CDR3 is 15 amino acids. Germline V lookup: CDR1 ENHRY, CDR2 SYGVKD. The CDR3 nucleotides read TGTGCCACCGACCCGGGCCTGGCCCGTAACACTGAAGCTTTCTTT. Its translation: CATDPGLARNTEAFF.

This clonotype was recorded a few times. The chain carries TRBV10-2 and TRBJ2-7; D not certain. The V and J ends lost 7 bases and 0 bases respectively, with 7 bases between them. The CDR3 contains 12 residues. The germline CDR1 and CDR2 sequences are WSHSY and SAAADI. DNA of the CDR3: TGCGCCAGCACGACGAGCTCCTACGAGCAGTACTTC. It encodes CASTTSSYEQYF.